The source of this T cell receptor (beta chain) is a study of blood T cell repertoires in COVID-19. Study-level information: The study drew acute and convalescent COVID-19 samples from the United States, Italy and Spain. Sample material is recorded as cDNA or gDNA derived from T cells, B-cell-depleted T cells, or PBMCs.

Looked up from germline, CDR1 is MDHEN and CDR2 is SYDVKM. V gave up 10 bases and J gave up 3 bases, with 12 bases separating them. The CDR3 has 12 residues. Seattle participants joined during active infection and were tracked over time. The authors' processing: Scientists estimated how many nucleated cells there were by amplifying reference gene primers. The table came from immunoSEQ multiplex PCR; TCRdb's copy has only in-frame clones and leaves some out. The V and J calls and the clone size are those of that table, but D and trimming were determined from the DNA. The sample holds under 150,000 clones, more than 80% seen once.

The sequence came from a woman between 55 and 75 years old with COVID-19, enrolled during active disease. Sequencing used peripheral blood. V and J are TRBV28 and TRBJ1-2; maybe TRBD1 (6 bases). The CDR3 loop reads CATGQYYYGYTF. DNA of the CDR3: TGTGCCACCGGACAGTACTACTATGGCTACACCTTC.